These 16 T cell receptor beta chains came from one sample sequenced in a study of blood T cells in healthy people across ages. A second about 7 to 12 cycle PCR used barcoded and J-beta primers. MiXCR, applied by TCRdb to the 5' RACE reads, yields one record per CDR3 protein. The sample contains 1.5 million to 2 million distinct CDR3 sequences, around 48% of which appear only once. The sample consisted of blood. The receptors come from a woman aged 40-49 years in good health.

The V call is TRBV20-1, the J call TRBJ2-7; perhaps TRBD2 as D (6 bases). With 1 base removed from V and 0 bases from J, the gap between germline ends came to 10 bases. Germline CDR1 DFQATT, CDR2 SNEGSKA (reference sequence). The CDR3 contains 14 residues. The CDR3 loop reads CSARGGRSSYEQYF. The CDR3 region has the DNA TGCAGTGCTAGAGGAGGGAGGAGCTCCTACGAGCAGTACTTC.

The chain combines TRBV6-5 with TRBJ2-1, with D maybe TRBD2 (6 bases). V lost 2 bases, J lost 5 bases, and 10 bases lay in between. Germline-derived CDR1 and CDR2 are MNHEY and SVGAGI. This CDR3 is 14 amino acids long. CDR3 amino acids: CASSYGGGNNEQFF. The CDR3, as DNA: TGTGCCAGCAGTTACGGTGGAGGGAACAATGAGCAGTTCTTC.

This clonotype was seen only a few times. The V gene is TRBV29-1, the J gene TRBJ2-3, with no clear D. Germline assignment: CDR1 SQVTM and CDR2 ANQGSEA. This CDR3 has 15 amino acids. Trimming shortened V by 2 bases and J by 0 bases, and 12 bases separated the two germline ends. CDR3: CSVEFLQPSTDTQYF. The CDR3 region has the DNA TGCAGCGTTGAATTCCTACAGCCTAGCACAGATACGCAGTATTTT.

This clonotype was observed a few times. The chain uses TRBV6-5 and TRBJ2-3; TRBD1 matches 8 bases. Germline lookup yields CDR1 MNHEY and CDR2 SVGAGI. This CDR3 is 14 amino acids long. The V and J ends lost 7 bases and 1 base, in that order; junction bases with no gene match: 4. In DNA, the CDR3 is TGTGCCAGCACCGGGACAGGCGGCACAGATACGCAGTATTTT. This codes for CASTGTGGTDTQYF.

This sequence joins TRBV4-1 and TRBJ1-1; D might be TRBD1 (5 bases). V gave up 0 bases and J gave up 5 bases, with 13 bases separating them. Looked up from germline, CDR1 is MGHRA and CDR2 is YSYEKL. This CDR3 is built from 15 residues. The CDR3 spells CASSQEKGRRTEAFF. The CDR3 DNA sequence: TGCGCCAGCAGCCAAGAGAAGGGGAGGAGGACTGAAGCTTTCTTT.

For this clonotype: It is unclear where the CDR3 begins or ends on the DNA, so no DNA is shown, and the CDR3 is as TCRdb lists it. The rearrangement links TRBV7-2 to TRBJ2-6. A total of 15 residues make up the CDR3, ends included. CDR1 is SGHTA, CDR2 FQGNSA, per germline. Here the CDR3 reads CASSRVGSGANVQTF.

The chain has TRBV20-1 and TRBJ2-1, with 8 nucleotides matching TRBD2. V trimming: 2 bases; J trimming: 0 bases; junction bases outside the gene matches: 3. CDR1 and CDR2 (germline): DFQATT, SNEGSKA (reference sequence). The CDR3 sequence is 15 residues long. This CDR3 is CSARTGTSSYNEQFF. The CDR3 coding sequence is TGCAGTGCTAGAACCGGGACTAGCTCCTACAATGAGCAGTTCTTC.

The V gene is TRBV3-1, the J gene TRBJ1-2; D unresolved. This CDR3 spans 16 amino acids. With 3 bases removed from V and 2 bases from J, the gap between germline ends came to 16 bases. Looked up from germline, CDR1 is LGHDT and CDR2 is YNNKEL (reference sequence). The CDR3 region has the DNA TGTGCCAGCAGCCAGGGCCTGCGTAGCCTAAACTATGGCTACACCTTC. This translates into CASSQGLRSLNYGYTF.

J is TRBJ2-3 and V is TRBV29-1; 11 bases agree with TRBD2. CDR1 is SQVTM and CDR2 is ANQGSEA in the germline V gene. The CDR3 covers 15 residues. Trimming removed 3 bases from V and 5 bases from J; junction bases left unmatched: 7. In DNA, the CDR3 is TGCAGCGTTGATAGTAGCGGGGGGGGGCGAGATACGCAGTATTTT. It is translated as CSVDSSGGGRDTQYF.

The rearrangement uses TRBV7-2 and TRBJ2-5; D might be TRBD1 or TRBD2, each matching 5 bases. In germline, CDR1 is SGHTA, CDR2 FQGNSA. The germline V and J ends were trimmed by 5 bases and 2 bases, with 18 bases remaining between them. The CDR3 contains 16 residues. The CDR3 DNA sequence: TGTGCCAGCAGCGTAGGGCTAGTTGGGGGACAAGAGACCCAGTACTTC. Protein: CASSVGLVGGQETQYF.

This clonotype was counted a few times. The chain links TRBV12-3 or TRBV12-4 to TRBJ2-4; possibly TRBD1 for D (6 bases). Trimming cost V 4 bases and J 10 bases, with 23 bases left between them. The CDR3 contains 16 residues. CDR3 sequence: CASSSPAGTLGWIQYF. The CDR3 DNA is TGTGCCAGCAGTTCCCCCGCAGGGACACTGGGATGGATTCAGTACTTC.

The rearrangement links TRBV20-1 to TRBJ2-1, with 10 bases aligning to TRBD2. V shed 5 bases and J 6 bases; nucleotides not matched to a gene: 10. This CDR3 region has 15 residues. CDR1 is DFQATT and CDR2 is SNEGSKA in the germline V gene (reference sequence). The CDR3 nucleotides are TGCAGTGCTGAAGACCCCGGACTAGCGGTCAATGAGCAGTTCTTC. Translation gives CSAEDPGLAVNEQFF.

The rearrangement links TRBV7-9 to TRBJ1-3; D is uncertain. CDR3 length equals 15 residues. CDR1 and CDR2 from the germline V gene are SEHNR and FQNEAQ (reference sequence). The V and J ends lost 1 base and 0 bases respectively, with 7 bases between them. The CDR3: CASSLVLNSGNTIYF. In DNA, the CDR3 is TGTGCCAGCAGCTTAGTCCTCAACTCTGGAAACACCATATATTTT. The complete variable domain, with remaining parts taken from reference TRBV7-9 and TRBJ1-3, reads DTGVSQNPRHKITKRGQNVTFRCDPISEHNRLYWYRQTLGQGPEFLTYFQNEAQLEKSRLLSDRFSAERPKGSFSTLEIQRTEQGDSAMYLCASSLVLNSGNTIYFGEGSWLTVV.

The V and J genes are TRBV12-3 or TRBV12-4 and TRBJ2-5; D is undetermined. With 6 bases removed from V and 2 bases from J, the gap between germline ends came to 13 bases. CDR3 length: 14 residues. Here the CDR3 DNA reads TGTGCCAGCAGGACCGTTAGCCCTCAAGAGACCCAGTACTTC. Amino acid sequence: CASRTVSPQETQYF.

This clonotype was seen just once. CDR3: CSAVRGNEKLFF. CDR3 nucleotides: TGCAGTGCTGTCAGGGGTAATGAAAAACTGTTTTTT. The gene calls are TRBV20-1 and TRBJ1-4, with D tentatively TRBD1 (6 bases). CDR1 DFQATT and CDR2 SNEGSKA come from the germline V gene (reference sequence). Trimming pared 5 bases from V and 4 bases from J, leaving 8 bases between. The CDR3 extends over 12 amino acids.

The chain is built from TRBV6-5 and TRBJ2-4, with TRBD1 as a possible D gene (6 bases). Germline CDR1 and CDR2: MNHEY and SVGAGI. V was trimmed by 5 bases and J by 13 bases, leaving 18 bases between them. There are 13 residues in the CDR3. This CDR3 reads CASSPHRAWEQYF. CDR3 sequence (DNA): TGTGCCAGCAGTCCTCACAGGGCTTGGGAGCAGTACTTC.